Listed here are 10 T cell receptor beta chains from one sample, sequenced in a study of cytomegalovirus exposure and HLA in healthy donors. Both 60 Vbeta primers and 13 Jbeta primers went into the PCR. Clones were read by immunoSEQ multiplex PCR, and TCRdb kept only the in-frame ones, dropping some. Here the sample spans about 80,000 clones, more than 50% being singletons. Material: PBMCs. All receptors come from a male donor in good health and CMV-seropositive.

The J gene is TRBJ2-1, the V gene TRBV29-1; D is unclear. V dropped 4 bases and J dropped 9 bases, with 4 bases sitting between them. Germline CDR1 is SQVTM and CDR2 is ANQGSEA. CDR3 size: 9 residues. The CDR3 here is CSVGSEQFF. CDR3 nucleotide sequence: TGCAGCGTTGGCAGTGAGCAGTTCTTC.

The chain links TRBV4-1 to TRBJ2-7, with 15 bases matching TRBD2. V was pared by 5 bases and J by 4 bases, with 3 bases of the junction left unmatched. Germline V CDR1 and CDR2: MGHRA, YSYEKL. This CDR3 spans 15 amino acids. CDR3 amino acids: CASSLGLAGGYEQYF. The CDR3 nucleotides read TGCGCCAGCAGCTTGGGACTAGCGGGAGGTTACGAGCAGTACTTC.

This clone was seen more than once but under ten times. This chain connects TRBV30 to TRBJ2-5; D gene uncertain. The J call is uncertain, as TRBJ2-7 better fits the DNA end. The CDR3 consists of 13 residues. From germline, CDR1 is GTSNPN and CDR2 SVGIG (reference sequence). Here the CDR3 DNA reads TGTGCCTGGAGTGATGTTTCCCCCTACGAGCAGTACTTC. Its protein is CAWSDVSPYEQYF.

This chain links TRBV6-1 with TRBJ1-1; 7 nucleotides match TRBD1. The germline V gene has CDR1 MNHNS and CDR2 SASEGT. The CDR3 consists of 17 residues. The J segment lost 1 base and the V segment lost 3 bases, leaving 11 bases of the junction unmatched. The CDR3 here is CASSDFLGGAKNTEAFF. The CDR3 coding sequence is TGTGCCAGCAGTGATTTTTTAGGGGGCGCGAAGAACACTGAAGCTTTCTTT.

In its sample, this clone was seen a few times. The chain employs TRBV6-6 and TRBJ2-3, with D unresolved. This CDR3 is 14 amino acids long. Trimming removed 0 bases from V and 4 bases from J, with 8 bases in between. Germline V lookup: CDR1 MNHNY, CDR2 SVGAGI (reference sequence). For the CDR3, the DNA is TGTGCCAGCAGTTACTCTATCTTCTCAGATACGCAGTATTTT. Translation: CASSYSIFSDTQYF.

In DNA form, the CDR3 reads TGCGCCAGCAGCTTGGGAGCCAGGGGAAACACTGAAGCTTTCTTT. It encodes CASSLGARGNTEAFF. The V gene is TRBV5-1, the J gene TRBJ1-1; possibly TRBD1 for D (6 bases). The germline V gene has CDR1 SGHRS and CDR2 YFSETQ. The CDR3 is 15 amino acids. Trimming cost V 0 bases and J 2 bases, with 11 bases left between them.

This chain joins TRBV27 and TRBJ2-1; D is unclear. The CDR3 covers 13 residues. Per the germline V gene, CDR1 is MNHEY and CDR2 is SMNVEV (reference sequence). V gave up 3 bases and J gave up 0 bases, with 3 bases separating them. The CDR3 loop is CASSFSSYNEQFF. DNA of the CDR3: TGTGCCAGCAGTTTTAGCTCCTACAATGAGCAGTTCTTC.

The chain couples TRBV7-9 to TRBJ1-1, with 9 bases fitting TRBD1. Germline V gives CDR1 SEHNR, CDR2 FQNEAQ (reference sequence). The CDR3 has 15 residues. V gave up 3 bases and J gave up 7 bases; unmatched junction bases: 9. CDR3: CASSFSRDRALEAFF. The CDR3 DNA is TGTGCCAGCAGCTTCAGTAGGGACAGGGCCCTTGAAGCTTTCTTT.

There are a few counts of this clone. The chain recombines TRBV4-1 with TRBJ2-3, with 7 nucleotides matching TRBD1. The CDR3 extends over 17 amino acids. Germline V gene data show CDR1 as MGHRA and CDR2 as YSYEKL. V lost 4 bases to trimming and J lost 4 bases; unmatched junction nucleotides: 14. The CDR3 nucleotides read TGCGCCAGCAGCCCCACGGTAATGACAGGGAGCGCAGATACGCAGTATTTT. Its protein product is CASSPTVMTGSADTQYF.

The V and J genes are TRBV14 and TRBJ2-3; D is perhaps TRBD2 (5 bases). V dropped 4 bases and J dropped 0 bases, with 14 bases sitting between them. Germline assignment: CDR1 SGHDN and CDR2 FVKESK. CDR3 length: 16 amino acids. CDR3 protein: CASSPLRGTSTDTQYF. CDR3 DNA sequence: TGTGCCAGCAGCCCGCTCCGGGGTACTAGCACAGATACGCAGTATTTT.